This TCR beta chain was found in a study of T cell responses to AZD1222 COVID-19 vaccine. Sequencing was performed with immunoSEQ multiplex PCR; in TCRdb, only in-frame clones are kept and a portion is missing. Of 65,000 to 100,000 clones in the sample, approximately 80% were seen once. Notes on this clone: Its target is not known.

Overall study results and limits: The sample set comprised mostly white British donors with more females, and clonal diversity was possibly underestimated. Along spike, vaccine-associated CD4 TCRs were found throughout, with dominance at 160-218 and 743-854.

Germline V lookup: CDR1 SGHNT, CDR2 YYREEE (reference sequence). The CDR3 covers 14 residues. Trimming stripped 0 bases from V and 1 base from J, with 7 bases between. V and J are TRBV5-4 and TRBJ1-1; D uncertain. Sequencing used peripheral blood, obtained on day 0 of AZD1222 vaccination. The TCR originated in an adult in good health. The CDR3 coding sequence is TGTGCCAGCAGCTTGGCCGCAGCGAACACTGAAGCTTTCTTT. It yields the protein CASSLAAANTEAFF.